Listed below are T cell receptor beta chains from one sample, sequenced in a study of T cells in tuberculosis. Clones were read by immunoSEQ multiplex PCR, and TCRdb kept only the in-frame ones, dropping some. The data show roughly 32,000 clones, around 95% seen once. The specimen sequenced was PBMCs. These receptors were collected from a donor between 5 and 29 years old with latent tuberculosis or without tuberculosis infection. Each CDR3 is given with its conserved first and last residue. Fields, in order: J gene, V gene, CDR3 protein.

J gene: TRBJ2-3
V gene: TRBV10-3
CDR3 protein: CAISESQTGGRLTDTQYF

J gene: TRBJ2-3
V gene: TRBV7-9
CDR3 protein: CASTLGAQRGTDTQYF

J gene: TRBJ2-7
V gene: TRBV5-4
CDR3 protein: CASSSKAADYEQYF

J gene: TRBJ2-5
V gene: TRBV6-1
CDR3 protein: CASSPNQETQYF

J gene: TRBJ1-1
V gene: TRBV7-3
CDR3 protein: CASSFPHGRGAFF

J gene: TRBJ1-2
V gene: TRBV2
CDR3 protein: CASAGINYGYTF

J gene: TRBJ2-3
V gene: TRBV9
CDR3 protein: CASSGTGTGGAQYF

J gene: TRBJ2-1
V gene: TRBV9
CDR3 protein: CASSVGWLAGNEQFF

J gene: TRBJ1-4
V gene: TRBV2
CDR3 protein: CASRGQASTNEKLFF

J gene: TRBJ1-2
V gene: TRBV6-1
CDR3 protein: CASSENIQRRNYGYTF

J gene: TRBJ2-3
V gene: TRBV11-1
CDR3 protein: CASSITDRGPSDTQYF